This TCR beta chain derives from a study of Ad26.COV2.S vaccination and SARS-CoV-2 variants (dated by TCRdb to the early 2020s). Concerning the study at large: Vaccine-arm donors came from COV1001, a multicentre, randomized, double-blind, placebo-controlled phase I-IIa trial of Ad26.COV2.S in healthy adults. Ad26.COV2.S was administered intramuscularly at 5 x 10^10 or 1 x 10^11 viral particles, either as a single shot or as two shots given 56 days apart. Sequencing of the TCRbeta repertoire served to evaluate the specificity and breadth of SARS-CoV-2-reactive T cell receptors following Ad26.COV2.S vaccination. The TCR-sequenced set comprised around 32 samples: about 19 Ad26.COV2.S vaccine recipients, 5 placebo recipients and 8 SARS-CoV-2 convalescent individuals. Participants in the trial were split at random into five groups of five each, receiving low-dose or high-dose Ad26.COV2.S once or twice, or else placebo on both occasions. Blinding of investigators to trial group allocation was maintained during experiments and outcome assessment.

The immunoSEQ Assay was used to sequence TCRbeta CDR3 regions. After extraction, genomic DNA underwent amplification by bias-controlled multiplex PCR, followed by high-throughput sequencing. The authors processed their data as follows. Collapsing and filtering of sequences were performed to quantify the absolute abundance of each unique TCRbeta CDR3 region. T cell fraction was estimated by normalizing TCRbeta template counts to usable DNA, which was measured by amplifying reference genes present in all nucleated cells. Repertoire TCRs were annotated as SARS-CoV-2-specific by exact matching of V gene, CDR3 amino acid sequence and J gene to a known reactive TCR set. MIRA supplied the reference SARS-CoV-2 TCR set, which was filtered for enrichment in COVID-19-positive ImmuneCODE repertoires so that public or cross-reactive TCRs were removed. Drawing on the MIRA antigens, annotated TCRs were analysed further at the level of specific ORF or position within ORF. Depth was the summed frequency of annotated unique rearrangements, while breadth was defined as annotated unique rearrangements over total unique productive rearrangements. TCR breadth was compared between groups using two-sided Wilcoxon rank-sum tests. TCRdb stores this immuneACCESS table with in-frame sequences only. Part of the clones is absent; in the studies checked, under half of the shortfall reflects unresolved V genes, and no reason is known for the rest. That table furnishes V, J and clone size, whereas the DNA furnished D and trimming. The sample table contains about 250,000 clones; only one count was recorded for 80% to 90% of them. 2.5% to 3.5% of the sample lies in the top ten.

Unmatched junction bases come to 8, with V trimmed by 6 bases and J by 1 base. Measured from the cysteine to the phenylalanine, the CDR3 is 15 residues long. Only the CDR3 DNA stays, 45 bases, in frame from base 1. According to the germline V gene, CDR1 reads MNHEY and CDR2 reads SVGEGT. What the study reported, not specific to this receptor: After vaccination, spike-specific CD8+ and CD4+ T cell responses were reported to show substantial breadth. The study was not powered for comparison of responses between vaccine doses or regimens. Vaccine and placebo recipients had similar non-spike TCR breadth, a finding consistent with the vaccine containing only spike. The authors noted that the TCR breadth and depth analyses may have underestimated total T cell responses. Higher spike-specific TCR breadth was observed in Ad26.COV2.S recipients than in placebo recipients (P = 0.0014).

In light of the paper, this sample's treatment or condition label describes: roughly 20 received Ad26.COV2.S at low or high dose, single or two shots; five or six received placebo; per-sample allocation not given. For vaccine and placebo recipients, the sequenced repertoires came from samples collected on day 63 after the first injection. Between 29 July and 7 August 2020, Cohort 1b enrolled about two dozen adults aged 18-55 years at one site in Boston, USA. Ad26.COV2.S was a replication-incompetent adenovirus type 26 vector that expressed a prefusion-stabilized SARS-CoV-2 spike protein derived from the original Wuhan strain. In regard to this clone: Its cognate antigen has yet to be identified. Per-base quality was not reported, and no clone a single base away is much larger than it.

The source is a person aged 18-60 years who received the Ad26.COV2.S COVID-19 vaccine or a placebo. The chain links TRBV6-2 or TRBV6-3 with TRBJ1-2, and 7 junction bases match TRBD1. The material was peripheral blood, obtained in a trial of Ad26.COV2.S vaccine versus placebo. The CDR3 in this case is CASSDPGQSNYGYTF. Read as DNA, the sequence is TGTGCCAGCAGCGATCCGGGACAGAGTAACTATGGCTACACCTTC.